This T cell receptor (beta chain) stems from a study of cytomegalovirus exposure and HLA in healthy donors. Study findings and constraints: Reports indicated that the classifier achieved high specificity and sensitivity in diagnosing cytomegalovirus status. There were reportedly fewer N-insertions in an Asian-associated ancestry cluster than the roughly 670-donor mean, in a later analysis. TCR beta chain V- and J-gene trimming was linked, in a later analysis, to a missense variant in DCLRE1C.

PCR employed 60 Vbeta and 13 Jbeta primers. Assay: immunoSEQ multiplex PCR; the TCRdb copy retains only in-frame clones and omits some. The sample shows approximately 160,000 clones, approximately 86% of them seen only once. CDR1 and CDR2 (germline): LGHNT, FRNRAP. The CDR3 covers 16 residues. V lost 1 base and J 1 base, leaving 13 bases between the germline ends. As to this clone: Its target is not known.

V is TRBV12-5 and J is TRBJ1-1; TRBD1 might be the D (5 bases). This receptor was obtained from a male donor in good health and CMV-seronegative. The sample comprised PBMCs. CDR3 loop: CASGLAVGQGNTEAFF. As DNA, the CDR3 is TGTGCTAGTGGTTTGGCCGTAGGGCAGGGGAACACTGAAGCTTTCTTT.